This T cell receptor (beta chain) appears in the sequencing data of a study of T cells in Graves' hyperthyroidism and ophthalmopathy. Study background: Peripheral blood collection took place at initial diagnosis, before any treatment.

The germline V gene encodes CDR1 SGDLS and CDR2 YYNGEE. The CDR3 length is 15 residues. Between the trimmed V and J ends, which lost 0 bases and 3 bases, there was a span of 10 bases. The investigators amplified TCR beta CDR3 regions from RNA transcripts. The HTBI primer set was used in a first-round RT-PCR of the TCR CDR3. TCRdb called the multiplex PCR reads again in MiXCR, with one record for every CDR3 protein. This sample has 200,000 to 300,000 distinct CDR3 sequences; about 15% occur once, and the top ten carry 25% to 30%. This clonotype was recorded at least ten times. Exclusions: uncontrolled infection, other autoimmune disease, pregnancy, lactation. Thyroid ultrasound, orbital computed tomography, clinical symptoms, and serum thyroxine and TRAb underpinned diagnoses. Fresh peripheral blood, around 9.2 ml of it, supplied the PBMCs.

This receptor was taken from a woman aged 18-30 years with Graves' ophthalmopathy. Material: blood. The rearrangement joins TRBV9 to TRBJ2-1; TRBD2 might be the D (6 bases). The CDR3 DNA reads TGTGCCAGCAGCGTAGAGACGGGAGTCTACAATGAGCAGTTCTTC. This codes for CASSVETGVYNEQFF.